Listed here are 32 T cell receptor beta chains from one sample, sequenced in a study of blood T cells in healthy people across ages. A second about 6 to 11 cycle PCR used barcoded and J-beta primers. One entry per CDR3 protein results from TCRdb running MiXCR on the 5' RACE reads. The sample records 450,000 to 700,000 distinct CDR3 sequences, approximately 27% being singletons. The sample consisted of blood. The receptors here all came from a woman between 70 and 85 years old in good health.

This sequence joins TRBV7-2 and TRBJ1-1; D gene uncertain. The germline CDR1 and CDR2 sequences are SGHTA and FQGNSA. The CDR3 extends over 15 amino acids. The V and J ends lost 4 bases and 1 base respectively, with 13 bases between them. The CDR3 sequence is CASSSKAGGNTEAFF. In DNA, the CDR3 is TGTGCCAGCAGCTCGAAGGCAGGAGGGAACACTGAAGCTTTCTTT.

V is TRBV18 and J is TRBJ2-2; 10 bases match TRBD1. V gave up 5 bases and J gave up 2 bases; unmatched junction bases: 5. This CDR3 has 16 amino acids. The germline CDR1 and CDR2 sequences are KGHSH and LQKENI. The CDR3: CASSSDRGHNTGELFF. Here the CDR3 DNA reads TGTGCCAGCTCATCAGACAGGGGGCACAACACCGGGGAGCTGTTTTTT.

The chain links TRBV7-3 to TRBJ2-1, with D unresolved. Germline lookup yields CDR1 SGHTA and CDR2 FQGTGA. The CDR3 contains 11 residues. Trimming removed 4 bases from V and 8 bases from J, with 6 bases in between. The DNA of the CDR3 is TGTGCCAGCAGCTCTGGCTATGAGCAGTTCTTC. It is translated as CASSSGYEQFF. Combining the CDR3 with reference TRBV7-3 and TRBJ2-1 gives the whole variable domain GAGVSQTPSNKVTEKGKYVELRCDPISGHTALYWYRQSLGQGPEFLIYFQGTGAADDSGLPNDRFFAVRPEGSVSTLKIQRTERGDSAVYLCASSSGYEQFFGPGTRLTVL.

The chain's CDR3 is CSAGGQGVGETQYF. The CDR3 DNA reads as TGCAGTGCTGGAGGACAGGGGGTAGGAGAGACCCAGTACTTC. The rearrangement joins TRBV20-1 to TRBJ2-5; 10 bases line up with TRBD1. Germline V gene sequence: CDR1 DFQATT, CDR2 SNEGSKA (reference sequence). The V and J ends lost 5 bases and 4 bases, in that order; junction bases with no gene match: 7. The CDR3 is made up of 14 amino acids.

The chain uses TRBV18 and TRBJ1-2; weak D call: TRBD1 (6 bases). Germline V lookup: CDR1 KGHSH, CDR2 LQKENI. This CDR3 is 11 amino acids long. The V end was cut by 6 bases, the J end by 7 bases, with 9 bases between. The CDR3 sequence is CASSEGGGYTF. CDR3 coding DNA: TGTGCCAGCTCGGAAGGGGGTGGCTACACCTTC.

The chain has TRBV10-3 and TRBJ2-3; 8 positions agree with TRBD2. The germline V gene encodes CDR1 ENHRY and CDR2 SYGVKD. CDR3 length: 16 amino acids. The ends lost 4 bases at V and 1 base at J; junction bases unmatched: 7. The CDR3: CAISAVAGGGTDTQYF. DNA for the CDR3: TGTGCCATCAGTGCAGTTGCGGGGGGCGGCACAGATACGCAGTATTTT.

This clonotype was counted a few times. The V call is TRBV27, the J call TRBJ1-2, with no clear D. This CDR3 spans 12 amino acids. With 7 bases removed from V and 6 bases from J, the gap between germline ends came to 12 bases. Germline assignment: CDR1 MNHEY and CDR2 SMNVEV (reference sequence). The CDR3 DNA reads as TGTGCCAGCAAAGGCCCATCCCATGGCTACACCTTC. It yields the protein CASKGPSHGYTF.

This chain links TRBV9 with TRBJ2-7; D perhaps matches TRBD2 (6 bases). Per the germline V gene, CDR1 is SGDLS and CDR2 is YYNGEE. V was pared by 4 bases and J by 3 bases, with 23 bases between. This CDR3 has 17 residues. The CDR3 region has the DNA TGTGCCAGCAGCCCCAGGGTCAGTGCGGGGACCCACTACGAGCAGTACTTC. This sequence encodes CASSPRVSAGTHYEQYF.

This clonotype was found a few times. In DNA, the CDR3 is TGCGCCAGCCGTACACTACCCGCGAACACCGGGGAGCTGTTTTTT. Translating it yields CASRTLPANTGELFF. This chain connects TRBV5-1 to TRBJ2-2; D gene ambiguous. Germline loops: CDR1 SGHRS, CDR2 YFSETQ. The CDR3 is 15 amino acids. Trimming shortened V by 7 bases and J by 0 bases, and 13 bases separated the two germline ends.

The chain joins TRBV7-2 to TRBJ1-2; a weak D match, TRBD1 (5 bases). Germline CDR1 is SGHTA and CDR2 is FQGNSA. V was shortened by 4 bases and J by 4 bases, with 25 bases between the two germline ends. The CDR3 has 18 residues. In DNA, the CDR3 is TGTGCCAGCAGCTGGGAGACAGTTCATACTCTTGGGCGCTATGGCTACACCTTC. Translating it yields CASSWETVHTLGRYGYTF.

The rearrangement joins TRBV30 to TRBJ2-7; 8 bases match TRBD2. Germline CDR1 and CDR2: GTSNPN and SVGIG (reference sequence). Trimming removed 0 bases from V and 7 bases from J; junction bases left unmatched: 11. The length of the CDR3 is 15 residues. As DNA, the CDR3 is TGTGCCTGGAGTGTCTCGGGGGGGACCCTCTCGGAGCAGTACTTC. The encoded protein is CAWSVSGGTLSEQYF.

This chain uses TRBV7-2 with TRBJ2-3; D perhaps matches TRBD2 (6 bases). The CDR3 length is 13 residues. The germline gives CDR1 SGHTA, CDR2 FQGNSA. V was clipped by 3 bases and J by 10 bases, with 14 bases between them. The CDR3 DNA follows: TGTGCCAGCAGCTTCAAGGGACTCGAGGCGCAGTATTTT. Translation: CASSFKGLEAQYF.

This sequence joins TRBV20-1 and TRBJ2-5, with D tentatively TRBD1 (5 bases). CDR1 is DFQATT, CDR2 SNEGSKA, per germline (reference sequence). The CDR3 consists of 13 residues. V was cut by 5 bases and J by 2 bases, with 12 bases left in between. Here the CDR3 DNA reads TGCAGTGCTCCAAAGACAGAACAAGAGACCCAGTACTTC. Encoded protein: CSAPKTEQETQYF.

CDR3 sequence (DNA): TGTGCCAGCAGCCTTATCAGGGATGAGCAGTTCTTC. Its translation: CASSLIRDEQFF. The gene calls are TRBV28 and TRBJ2-1; D is perhaps TRBD1 (5 bases). Trimming stripped 6 bases from V and 8 bases from J, with 11 bases between. The CDR3 consists of 12 residues. Germline V gene lookup returns CDR1 MDHEN and CDR2 SYDVKM.

The chain has TRBV15 and TRBJ1-1, with D possibly being TRBD1 (6 bases). The CDR3 is 14 residues long. Trimming took off 0 bases at V and 8 bases at J, with 13 bases between the two ends. CDR1 and CDR2 from the germline V gene are LNHNV and YYDKDF (reference sequence). CDR3 nucleotides: TGTGCCACCAGCAGAGACTACGGGGGGACAGAAGCTTTCTTT. Protein: CATSRDYGGTEAFF. The complete variable domain, with remaining parts taken from reference TRBV15 and TRBJ1-1, reads DAMVIQNPRYQVTQFGKPVTLSCSQTLNHNVMYWYQQKSSQAPKLLFHYYDKDFNNEADTPDNFQSRRPNTSFCFLDIRSPGLGDTAMYLCATSRDYGGTEAFFGQGTRLTVV.

This clonotype has just a few counts. The CDR3 nucleotides read TGTGCCAGCAGACGAAGGGCCCTAGGCGCCAGGGGGGACGGCTACACCTTC. Its translation is CASRRRALGARGDGYTF. The chain carries TRBV27 and TRBJ1-2; 7 nucleotides agree with TRBD1. This CDR3 has 17 amino acids. The germline gives CDR1 MNHEY, CDR2 SMNVEV (reference sequence). The V and J ends lost 6 bases and 8 bases, in that order; junction bases with no gene match: 21.

For this clonotype: No conserved phenylalanine or tryptophan ends this CDR3, so it is likely a read error. The chain joins TRBV20-1 to TRBJ1-1; possible D gene TRBD1, 5 bases. Germline V gene sequence: CDR1 DFQATT, CDR2 SNEGSKA (reference sequence). The CDR3 runs to 12 residues. The CDR3 bases are TGCAGCGCTATAAATCGGGGGGCTGAAGCTTTCCTT. Its protein is CSAINRGAEAFL.

This clonotype was seen a few times. V and J are TRBV15 and TRBJ1-2; a possible D gene is TRBD1 (6 bases). The CDR3 consists of 18 residues. Germline V gene data show CDR1 as LNHNV and CDR2 as YYDKDF (reference sequence). Trimming cost V 0 bases and J 5 bases, with 22 bases left between them. CDR3 coding DNA: TGTGCCACCAGCAGAGAAAAACAGGGAGAAGGACGTCGATATGGCTACACCTTC. It codes for CATSREKQGEGRRYGYTF.

This sequence joins TRBV25-1 and TRBJ1-4; TRBD1 matches at 7 bases. Germline values: CDR1 MGHDK, CDR2 SYGVNS. V lost 8 bases to trimming and J lost 3 bases; unmatched junction nucleotides: 18. The CDR3 contains 18 residues. CDR3 protein: CASSKHRVRGLSNEKLFF. The CDR3 bases are TGTGCCAGCTCTAAACATAGGGTCAGGGGGTTGTCTAATGAAAAACTGTTTTTT.

The rearrangement joins TRBV27 to TRBJ1-5, with no clear D. The CDR3 sequence is 14 residues long. V lost 5 bases, J lost 0 bases, and 8 bases lay in between. CDR1 is MNHEY, CDR2 SMNVEV, per germline (reference sequence). The CDR3, as DNA: TGTGCCAGCAGTGCCCGTTATAGCAATCAGCCCCAGCATTTT. Encoded protein: CASSARYSNQPQHF.

The rearrangement joins TRBV29-1 to TRBJ2-1; 8 bases line up with TRBD2. The CDR3 is made up of 15 amino acids. Per the germline V gene, CDR1 is SQVTM and CDR2 is ANQGSEA. The V and J ends lost 1 base and 0 bases, in that order; junction bases with no gene match: 2. The CDR3 region has the DNA TGCAGCGTTGAAGGGCGGGAGGACTCCTACAATGAGCAGTTCTTC. Its translation: CSVEGREDSYNEQFF.

The CDR3 region is CSVLDRNSYEQYF. CDR3 DNA sequence: TGCAGCGTTCTGGACAGGAACTCCTACGAGCAGTACTTC. The chain joins TRBV29-1 to TRBJ2-7, with 7 nucleotides matching TRBD1. V dropped 5 bases and J dropped 0; count of bases not matched to a gene: 4. CDR1 and CDR2 (germline): SQVTM, ANQGSEA. The CDR3 contains 13 residues.

The J gene is TRBJ2-1, the V gene TRBV20-1; 10 nucleotides match TRBD1. V dropped 5 bases and J dropped 1; count of bases not matched to a gene: 11. The CDR3 extends over 17 amino acids. CDR1 DFQATT and CDR2 SNEGSKA come from the germline V gene (reference sequence). The CDR3 DNA reads TGCAGTGCTGCCCGGGACAGGGGATCCCGATCCTACAATGAGCAGTTCTTC. Residues: CSAARDRGSRSYNEQFF.

V and J are TRBV20-1 and TRBJ2-1; TRBD2 matches at 7 bases. The CDR3 is made up of 15 amino acids. In germline, CDR1 is DFQATT, CDR2 SNEGSKA (reference sequence). The V gene end was trimmed by 1 base and the J gene end by 9 bases; junction bases not matched to a gene: 12. CDR3 sequence (DNA): TGCAGTGCTAGAGTTCGGACTAGAGGAGGCAGTGAGCAGTTCTTC. This translates into CSARVRTRGGSEQFF.

The CDR3 loop reads CASSLEQGARYEQYF. The CDR3 DNA reads TGCGCCAGCAGCTTGGAACAGGGGGCTAGGTACGAGCAGTACTTC. This chain connects TRBV5-1 to TRBJ2-7, with 9 bases that match TRBD1. Trimming removed 0 bases from V and 4 bases from J; junction bases left unmatched: 5. The V gene's germline CDR1 is SGHRS and CDR2 YFSETQ. This CDR3 contains 15 residues.

This clonotype was seen many times. The CDR3 DNA reads TGTGCCAGCTCACAATCGGACAGTAGCGATTCACCCCTCCACTTT. It is translated as CASSQSDSSDSPLHF. The chain carries TRBV18 and TRBJ1-6; D is possibly TRBD1 (6 bases). This CDR3 has 15 amino acids. The germline V gene encodes CDR1 KGHSH and CDR2 LQKENI. V was pared by 4 bases and J by 8 bases, with 15 bases between.

This clonotype has more than one count but fewer than ten. The V gene is TRBV14, the J gene TRBJ2-5; 8 positions match TRBD1. The CDR3 is 15 residues long. V lost 6 bases and J lost 0; bases outside the gene matches: 6. Germline V gene sequence: CDR1 SGHDN, CDR2 FVKESK. The CDR3 DNA reads TGTGCCAGCAGATGGGACAGGTGGTACCAAGAGACCCAGTACTTC. Translated: CASRWDRWYQETQYF. Full variable domain (missing parts from reference TRBV14 and TRBJ2-5): EAGVTQFPSHSVIEKGQTVTLRCDPISGHDNLYWYRRVMGKEIKFLLHFVKESKQDESGMPNNRFLAERTGGTYSTLKVQPAELEDSGVYFCASRWDRWYQETQYFGPGTRLLVL.

The CDR3 loop reads CASSPLYSPLHF. CDR3 DNA: TGTGCCAGCAGTCCCCTTTATTCACCCCTCCACTTT. This sequence joins TRBV27 and TRBJ1-6; no definite D call. The CDR3 is 12 amino acids. The V gene's germline CDR1 is MNHEY and CDR2 SMNVEV (reference sequence). Trimming cost V 5 bases and J 8 bases, with 7 bases left between them.

This clonotype was counted between two and nine times. J is TRBJ2-5 and V is TRBV12-3 or TRBV12-4, with 10 bases matching TRBD2. The DNA end lines up better with TRBJ2-1; the J call may be wrong. The CDR3 has 16 amino acids. The CDR3 sequence: CASSLETSGMRNEQFF. For the CDR3, the DNA is TGTGCCAGCAGTTTAGAAACTAGCGGGATGCGCAATGAGCAGTTCTTC.

J is TRBJ2-5 and V is TRBV7-2; D remains ambiguous. The end of the DNA aligns better with TRBJ2-7, so the J call may be wrong. Germline V gene lookup returns CDR1 SGHTA and CDR2 FQGNSA. This CDR3 contains 14 residues. The CDR3, as DNA: TGTGCCAGCAGCTTAGTTGGAGCCCAATACGAGCAGTACTTC. This translates into CASSLVGAQYEQYF.

The V call is TRBV7-2, the J call TRBJ2-2; D is perhaps TRBD2 (6 bases). V lost 1 base, J lost 4 bases, and 10 bases lay in between. In germline, CDR1 is SGHTA, CDR2 FQGNSA. The CDR3 spans 15 residues. The CDR3 DNA is TGTGCCAGCAGCTTAGGAGGGCGGGGCACCGGGGAGCTGTTTTTT. It translates to CASSLGGRGTGELFF.

This clonotype occurred a few times. One end of the junction does not line up with germline, which may come from a read error. This chain connects TRBV7-9 to TRBJ1-2; TRBD1 might be the D (5 bases). The CDR3 totals 13 residues. Germline CDR1 SEHNR, CDR2 FQNEAQ (reference sequence). The DNA of the CDR3 is TGTGCCGGCAGCTTAAGGGGCAACTATGGCTACACCTTC. This translates into CAGSLRGNYGYTF. The full variable domain, completed using reference TRBV7-9 and TRBJ1-2, is DTGVSQNPRHKITKRGQNVTFRCDPISEHNRLYWYRQTLGQGPEFLTYFQNEAQLEKSRLLSDRFSAERPKGSFSTLEIQRTEQGDSAMYLCAGSLRGNYGYTFGSGTRLTVV.